The next 16 T cell receptor beta chains were all read from a single sample in a study of shared clonotypes between healthy human individuals. Only CD45RO-negative cells positively selected for CCR7 counted as naive CD8 cells, so terminally differentiated effector memory CD45RA+ cells were excluded. Repertoires were generated with immunoSEQ multiplex PCR, while TCRdb's copy carries only in-frame clones and drops some. This table holds just over 2,000,000 clones, approximately 94% found once. Sequenced material: naive CD8+ T cells sorted from blood. Every receptor here comes from a man younger than 35 in good health.

The chain is built from TRBV5-6 and TRBJ2-5, with 9 bases matching TRBD1. Germline assignment: CDR1 SGHDT and CDR2 YYEEEE. The V gene end was trimmed by 0 bases and the J gene end by 5 bases; junction bases not matched to a gene: 8. This CDR3 is 16 amino acids long. CDR3 in DNA: TGTGCCAGCAGCTTGGTCCCCGGGACAGGGAAGGAGACCCAGTACTTC. It is translated as CASSLVPGTGKETQYF.

The chain uses TRBV6-1 and TRBJ2-3; D is unresolved. V lost 1 base and J lost 2, with 16 bases in between. Germline CDR1 MNHNS, CDR2 SASEGT. The length of the CDR3 is 17 residues. CDR3 residues: CASSEVVVAAYTDTQYF. CDR3 sequence (DNA): TGTGCCAGCAGTGAAGTTGTCGTGGCAGCTTACACAGATACGCAGTATTTT.

To note about this clone: The sample has other DNA sequences that encode this CDR3 too. The CDR3, as DNA: TGTGCCAGCAGTTTGACAGGAGGGGGACAGCCCCAGCATTTT. It is translated as CASSLTGGGQPQHF. The V call is TRBV27, the J call TRBJ1-5; D may be TRBD1 (6 bases). From germline, CDR1 is MNHEY and CDR2 SMNVEV (reference sequence). The CDR3 has 14 residues. Trimming left V 3 bases short and J 7 bases short, with 13 bases between.

The rearrangement joins TRBV27 to TRBJ2-7, with 9 bases aligning to TRBD1. The CDR3 contains 13 residues. Losses at the gene ends were 6 bases for V and 12 bases for J; bases not matched to a gene: 12. Germline-derived CDR1 and CDR2 are MNHEY and SMNVEV (reference sequence). This CDR3 reads CASRPGQGALSYF. DNA for the CDR3: TGTGCCAGCAGACCGGGACAGGGCGCTTTGTCGTACTTC.

The V call is TRBV7-9, the J call TRBJ2-4; D ambiguous. Trimming took 1 base from V and 3 from J, leaving 4 bases between them. Per the germline V gene, CDR1 is SEHNR and CDR2 is FQNEAQ (reference sequence). The CDR3 totals 13 residues. CDR3 protein: CASSLDDKNIQYF. CDR3 nucleotide sequence: TGTGCCAGCAGCTTAGATGACAAAAACATTCAGTACTTC. The variable domain in full, with the rest retrieved from reference TRBV7-9 and TRBJ2-4, is DTGVSQNPRHKITKRGQNVTFRCDPISEHNRLYWYRQTLGQGPEFLTYFQNEAQLEKSRLLSDRFSAERPKGSFSTLEIQRTEQGDSAMYLCASSLDDKNIQYFGAGTRLSVL.

In DNA, the CDR3 is TGTGCCTGGAGTGTAACTATCACAGATACGCAGTATTTT. Its translation: CAWSVTITDTQYF. This chain joins TRBV30 and TRBJ2-3, with unresolved D. The CDR3 has 13 amino acids. Germline V lookup: CDR1 GTSNPN, CDR2 SVGIG (reference sequence). Trimming left V 0 bases short and J 2 bases short, with 6 bases between.

Turning to this clone: This CDR3 is also generated by other DNA sequences in the sample. The chain employs TRBV27 and TRBJ1-5; 9 nucleotides match TRBD1. The CDR3 sequence is 14 residues long. Losses at the gene ends were 8 bases for V and 1 base for J; bases not matched to a gene: 3. Germline lookup yields CDR1 MNHEY and CDR2 SMNVEV (reference sequence). The CDR3 loop is CASSGQGSNQPQHF. In DNA form, the CDR3 reads TGTGCCAGCTCGGGACAGGGAAGCAATCAGCCCCAGCATTTT.

This sequence joins TRBV13 and TRBJ1-2; a possible D gene is TRBD1 (6 bases). V shed 5 bases and J shed 4 bases, with 17 bases lying between them. Germline CDR1 and CDR2: PRHDT and FYEKMQ (reference sequence). CDR3 size: 15 residues. CDR3 sequence (DNA): TGTGCCAGCAGCATCCCGACAGGAGAGGGCTATGGCTACACCTTC. Translated: CASSIPTGEGYGYTF.

The V call is TRBV7-6, the J call TRBJ2-1; the D gene is possibly TRBD2 (6 bases). Trimming pared 1 base from V and 2 bases from J, leaving 12 bases between. This CDR3 is built from 16 residues. Germline V CDR1 and CDR2: SGHVS, FNYEAQ. The CDR3 here is CASSLDTSRAYNEQFF. The CDR3 region has the DNA TGTGCCAGCAGCTTAGATACTAGCCGAGCCTACAATGAGCAGTTCTTC.

CDR3 coding DNA: TGCGCCAGCAGCCCGACCTCGGGGATCGGGGAGCTGTTTTTT. This sequence encodes CASSPTSGIGELFF. The V call is TRBV4-3, the J call TRBJ2-2, with TRBD2 as a possible D gene (5 bases). The CDR3 has 14 amino acids. Between the trimmed V and J ends, which lost 4 bases and 7 bases, there was a span of 13 bases. From germline, CDR1 is LGHNA and CDR2 YSLEER.

This chain joins TRBV5-4 and TRBJ2-1; 14 bases fit TRBD2. The germline V gene has CDR1 SGHNT and CDR2 YYREEE (reference sequence). The length of the CDR3 is 15 residues. The J segment lost 8 bases and the V segment lost 4 bases, leaving 5 bases of the junction unmatched. The CDR3 DNA sequence: TGTGCCAGCAGCATGGGGACTAGCGGGAGCGATGAGCAGTTCTTC. Protein sequence: CASSMGTSGSDEQFF. The full variable domain, its missing parts supplied by reference TRBV5-4 and TRBJ2-1, is ETGVTQSPTHLIKTRGQQVTLRCSSQSGHNTVSWYQQALGQGPQFIFQYYREEENGRGNFPPRFSGLQFPNYSSELNVNALELDDSALYLCASSMGTSGSDEQFFGPGTRLTVL.

On this clone: Other DNA sequences from this sample encode an identical CDR3 as well. The rearrangement links TRBV19 to TRBJ2-7, with D uncertain. With 5 bases removed from V and 4 bases from J, the gap between germline ends came to 6 bases. CDR1 and CDR2 from the germline V gene are LNHDA and SQIVND (reference sequence). The CDR3 covers 11 residues. CDR3 coding DNA: TGTGCCAGTAGTGACGCGTACGAGCAGTACTTC. Protein product: CASSDAYEQYF.

The gene calls are TRBV9 and TRBJ2-1, with TRBD2 matching 9 bases. The germline V gene encodes CDR1 SGDLS and CDR2 YYNGEE. V lost 0 bases and J lost 5; bases outside the gene matches: 9. The CDR3 has 17 amino acids. CDR3 sequence reads: CASSVETSGFPNNEQFF. The CDR3 nucleotides are TGTGCCAGCAGCGTAGAAACTAGCGGGTTCCCGAACAATGAGCAGTTCTTC.

This sequence joins TRBV2 and TRBJ1-6; D not certain. The V gene lost 8 bases and the J gene lost 7 bases, with 18 bases spanning the gap. The CDR3 totals 15 residues. Germline V gene data show CDR1 as SNHLY and CDR2 as FYNNEI. The DNA of the CDR3 is TGTGCCAGCGCCCAGGAGGAGGCAAAGAATTCACCCCTCCACTTT. Protein sequence: CASAQEEAKNSPLHF.

The chain recombines TRBV27 with TRBJ2-5, with 9 nucleotides matching TRBD1. With V trimmed by 8 bases and J by 5 bases, 18 bases remained unmatched. The CDR3 extends over 17 amino acids. Germline V gene data show CDR1 as MNHEY and CDR2 as SMNVEV (reference sequence). The CDR3 DNA reads TGTGCCAGCGGAGAACTGGCTTACAGGGGGCGATCCGAGACCCAGTACTTC. Translated, it gives CASGELAYRGRSETQYF.

V is TRBV29-1 and J is TRBJ2-5; no definite D call. Germline values: CDR1 SQVTM, CDR2 ANQGSEA. The CDR3 has 11 residues. The V gene lost 4 bases and the J gene lost 9 bases, with 12 bases spanning the gap. This chain's CDR3 is CSVVSLKAQYF. CDR3 coding DNA: TGCAGCGTTGTGTCCTTGAAGGCCCAGTACTTC.